This T cell receptor (beta chain) is from a study of siplizumab effects on memory and regulatory T cells. The method was immunoSEQ multiplex PCR; TCRdb's version includes in-frame clones alone and lacks a portion of them. The data show 57,000 or so clones, with over 90% seen just once and around 40% held by the top ten. Germline CDR1 LNHDA, CDR2 SQIVND (reference sequence). Trimming removed 7 bases from V and 1 base from J; junction bases left unmatched: 12. The CDR3 has 16 amino acids. This clone was detected only once. Its antigen is as yet unknown. Study-level results: An assignable phenotype, naive or memory, was missing from roughly 80-95% of proliferating CD4+ or CD8+ clones. The diversity of naive T cells seemed greater than that of memory cells, and their alloresponse contribution seemed major.

This sequence was found in a human donor in good health. Material: CD8+ T cells sorted from blood. The V call is TRBV19, the J call TRBJ2-5; TRBD1 agrees at 7 bases. As DNA, the CDR3 is TGTGCCAGTAAACAGCGGACAGGAATACCCCAAGAGACCCAGTACTTC. Translation: CASKQRTGIPQETQYF. The entire variable domain, with the rest obtained from reference TRBV19 and TRBJ2-5, is as follows: DGGITQSPKYLFRKEGQNVTLSCEQNLNHDAMYWYRQDPGQGLRLIYYSQIVNDFQKGDIAEGYSVSREKKESFPLTVTSAQKNPTAFYLCASKQRTGIPQETQYFGPGTRLLVL.